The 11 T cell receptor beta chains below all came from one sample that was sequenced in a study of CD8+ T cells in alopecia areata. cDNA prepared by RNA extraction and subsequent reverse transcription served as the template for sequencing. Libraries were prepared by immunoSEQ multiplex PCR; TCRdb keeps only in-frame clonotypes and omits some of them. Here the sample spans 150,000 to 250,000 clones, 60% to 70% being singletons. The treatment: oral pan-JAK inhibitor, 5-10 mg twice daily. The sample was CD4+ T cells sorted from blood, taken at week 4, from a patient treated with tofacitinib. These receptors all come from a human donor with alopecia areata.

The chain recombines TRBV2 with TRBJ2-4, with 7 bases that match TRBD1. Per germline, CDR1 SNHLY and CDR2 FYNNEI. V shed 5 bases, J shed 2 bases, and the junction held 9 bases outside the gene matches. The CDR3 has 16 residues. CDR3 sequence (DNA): TGTGCCAGCAGTACCAGGGACAGTGTGACCAAAAACATTCAGTACTTC. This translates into CASSTRDSVTKNIQYF.

The CDR3 region is CASSERRLVKETQYF. Written as DNA, the CDR3 is TGTGCCAGCAGCGAACGACGGCTAGTAAAAGAGACCCAGTACTTC. The V and J genes are TRBV7-2 and TRBJ2-5, with D unclear. V dropped 5 bases and J dropped 3 bases, with 16 bases sitting between them. The germline V gene has CDR1 SGHTA and CDR2 FQGNSA. The length of the CDR3 is 15 residues.

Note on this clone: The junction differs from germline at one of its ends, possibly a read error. CDR3: CASSEGGGNSGYTF. Written as DNA, the CDR3 is TGTGCCAGCAGTGAAGGAGGGGGCAACTCTGGCTACACCTTC. The rearrangement joins TRBV2 to TRBJ1-2, with 7 bases lining up with TRBD1. There are 14 residues in the CDR3. Germline V gene sequence: CDR1 SNHLY, CDR2 FYNNEI.

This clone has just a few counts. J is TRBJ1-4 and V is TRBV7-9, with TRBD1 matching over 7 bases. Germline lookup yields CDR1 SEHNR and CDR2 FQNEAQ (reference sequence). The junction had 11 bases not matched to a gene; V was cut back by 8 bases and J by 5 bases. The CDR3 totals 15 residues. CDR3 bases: TGTGCCAGCGGAGTCACAGGGGAGGTCAATGAAAAACTGTTTTTT. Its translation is CASGVTGEVNEKLFF.

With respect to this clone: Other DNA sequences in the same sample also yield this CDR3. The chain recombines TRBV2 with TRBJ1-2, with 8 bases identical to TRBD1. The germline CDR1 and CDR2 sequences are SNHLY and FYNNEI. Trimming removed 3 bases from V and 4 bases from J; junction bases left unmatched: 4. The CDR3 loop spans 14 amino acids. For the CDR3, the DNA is TGTGCCAGCAGTGACAGGGGGCAAGGCTATGGCTACACCTTC. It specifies CASSDRGQGYGYTF.

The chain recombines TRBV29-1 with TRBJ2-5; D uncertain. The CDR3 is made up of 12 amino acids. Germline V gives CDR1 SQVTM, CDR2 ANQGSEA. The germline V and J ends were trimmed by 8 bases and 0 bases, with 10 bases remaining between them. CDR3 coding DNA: TGCAGCCTTAAATCGAACCAAGAGACCCAGTACTTC. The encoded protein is CSLKSNQETQYF.

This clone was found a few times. The CDR3 DNA reads as TGTGCCAGCAGCTTACAACAGACTAATGAAAAACTGTTTTTT. It translates to CASSLQQTNEKLFF. The chain has TRBV7-2 and TRBJ1-4, with D unresolved. The germline V gene encodes CDR1 SGHTA and CDR2 FQGNSA. CDR3 size: 14 residues. Trimming left V 2 bases short and J 2 bases short, with 6 bases between.

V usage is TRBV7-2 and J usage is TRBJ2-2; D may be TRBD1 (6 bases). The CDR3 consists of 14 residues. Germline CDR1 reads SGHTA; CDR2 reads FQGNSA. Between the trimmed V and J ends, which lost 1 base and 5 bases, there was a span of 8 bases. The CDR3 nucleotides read TGTGCCAGCAGCTTAGAAAGGGGGACCGGGGAGCTGTTTTTT. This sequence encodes CASSLERGTGELFF.

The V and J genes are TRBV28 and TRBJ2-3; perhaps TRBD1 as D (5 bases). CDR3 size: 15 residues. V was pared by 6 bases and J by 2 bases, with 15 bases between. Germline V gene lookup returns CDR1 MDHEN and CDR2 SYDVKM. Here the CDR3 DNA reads TGTGCCAGCAGCGCGCAGGGTCTCCACACAGATACGCAGTATTTT. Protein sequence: CASSAQGLHTDTQYF.

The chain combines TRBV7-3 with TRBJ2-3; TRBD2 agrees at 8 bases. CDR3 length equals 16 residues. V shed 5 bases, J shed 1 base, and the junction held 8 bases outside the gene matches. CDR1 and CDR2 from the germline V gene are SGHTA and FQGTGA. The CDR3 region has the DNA TGTGCCAGCAGCCCGGGGGGGCCTAGCGGCACAGATACGCAGTATTTT. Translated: CASSPGGPSGTDTQYF.

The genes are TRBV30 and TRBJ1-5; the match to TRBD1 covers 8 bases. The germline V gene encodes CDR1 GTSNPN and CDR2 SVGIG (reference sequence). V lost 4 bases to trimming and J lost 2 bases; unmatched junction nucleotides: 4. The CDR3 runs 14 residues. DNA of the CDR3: TGTGCCTGGAAAGGACAGGGTGGCAATCAGCCCCAGCATTTT. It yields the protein CAWKGQGGNQPQHF.